The source of this T cell receptor (beta chain) is a study of T cells in Graves' hyperthyroidism and ophthalmopathy. General study findings and limits: From stable hyperthyroidism, ophthalmopathy was set apart by a 13 V-J model. Blood samples included most of the expanded thyroid clonotypes exceeding 0.001.

RNA transcripts yielded amplified TCR beta CDR3 regions. The TCR CDR3 was amplified in a first-round RT-PCR using the HTBI primer set. MiXCR was run by TCRdb on the multiplex PCR reads, yielding one entry per CDR3 protein. The data show some 500,000 distinct CDR3 sequences, with around 16% seen just once and around 28% held by the top ten. This clonotype was seen many times. Its antigen is not known. Between the trimmed V and J ends, which lost 4 bases and 4 bases, there was a span of 11 bases. Germline V lookup: CDR1 SGHTA, CDR2 FQGNSA. There are 13 residues in the CDR3. The chain couples TRBV7-2 to TRBJ2-7; either TRBD1 or TRBD2 may supply D (5 bases each). Sequencing was carried out using blood. The source of this sequence is a woman aged 25 to 39 with Graves' ophthalmopathy. CDR3 nucleotides: TGTGCCAGCAGCTGGGACCAAAGATACGAGCAGTACTTC. The encoded protein is CASSWDQRYEQYF.